Following are 24 T cell receptor beta chains from one sample sequenced in a study of CD8 T cells in ankylosing spondylitis. TCRdb processed the 5' RACE reads anew with MiXCR; each CDR3 protein has one entry. This sample has roughly 180,000 distinct CDR3 sequences; 13% occur once, and the top ten carry 9.5% to 12%. The material sequenced was blood, either unsorted or a sorted T cell fraction (not recorded which). All receptors derive from a female donor with ankylosing spondylitis or in good health (not recorded which).

The chain has TRBV30 and TRBJ2-2, with 8 bases aligning to TRBD1. This CDR3 has 14 amino acids. Germline assignment: CDR1 GTSNPN and CDR2 SVGIG (reference sequence). V trimming: 5 bases; J trimming: 1 base; junction bases outside the gene matches: 3. The CDR3 sequence is CAWDRGGNTGELFF. The CDR3 coding sequence is TGTGCCTGGGACAGGGGAGGGAACACCGGGGAGCTGTTTTTT.

The chain is built from TRBV10-3 and TRBJ2-1; 7 bases are shared with TRBD2. Germline CDR1 reads ENHRY; CDR2 reads SYGVKD. The J segment lost 9 bases and the V segment lost 3 bases, leaving 11 bases of the junction unmatched. This CDR3 spans 15 amino acids. CDR3 sequence reads: CAISDRLAEGSEQFF. The CDR3 nucleotides read TGTGCCATCAGTGATAGGCTAGCGGAGGGGAGTGAGCAGTTCTTC.

In this sample, this clonotype is medium-sized. The chain uses TRBV7-8 and TRBJ2-7; tentatively, D is TRBD2 (5 bases). V was cut by 3 bases and J by 2 bases, with 8 bases left in between. Germline V gives CDR1 SGHVS, CDR2 FQNEAQ. The length of the CDR3 is 13 residues. The CDR3 spells CASSLRVTYEQYF. The CDR3 nucleotides read TGTGCCAGCAGCTTGAGGGTTACCTACGAGCAGTACTTC.

V usage is TRBV20-1 and J usage is TRBJ2-7; 11 bases fit TRBD2. With V trimmed by 6 bases and J by 2 bases, 6 bases remained unmatched. The CDR3 runs 14 residues. Germline lookup yields CDR1 DFQATT and CDR2 SNEGSKA (reference sequence). The CDR3 sequence is CSAWGLADTYEQYF. The CDR3 bases are TGCAGTGCGTGGGGACTAGCGGACACCTACGAGCAGTACTTC.

This clonotype showed up many times. The chain carries TRBV6-4 and TRBJ2-1, with 9 bases identical to TRBD2. The CDR3 loop spans 15 amino acids. CDR1 and CDR2 from the germline V gene are MRHNA and SNTAGT. Trimming cost V 4 bases and J 8 bases; bases outside gene matches: 9. The CDR3 spells CASSAGSGSSDEQFF. The DNA of the CDR3 is TGTGCCAGCAGTGCGGGTAGCGGGAGTTCTGATGAGCAGTTCTTC.

At least ten counts were recorded for this clonotype. The chain carries TRBV18 and TRBJ1-1; D perhaps matches TRBD1 (6 bases). Germline CDR1 and CDR2: KGHSH and LQKENI. V was trimmed by 3 bases and J by 3 bases, leaving 11 bases between them. There are 14 residues in the CDR3. The CDR3, as DNA: TGTGCCAGCTCACCCCGCAACAGGGACACTGAAGCTTTCTTT. As protein: CASSPRNRDTEAFF.

This clonotype was detected a few times. The chain joins TRBV6-6 to TRBJ2-7; 10 nucleotides line up with TRBD2. V was pared by 8 bases and J by 5 bases, with 6 bases of the junction left unmatched. This CDR3 comprises 13 residues. Germline values: CDR1 MNHNY, CDR2 SVGAGI (reference sequence). The CDR3 DNA sequence: TGTGCCAGCCGTAGCGGGAGGTCCGACGAGCAGTACTTC. It codes for CASRSGRSDEQYF.

For this clonotype: Just one base apart from a much larger clone, this may be a read error. V usage is TRBV5-1 and J usage is TRBJ1-1; no reliable D call. CDR1 is SGHRS and CDR2 is YFSETQ in the germline V gene. The CDR3 has 17 residues. The CDR3 spells CASSPHSGGEVDTETFF. In nucleotides, the CDR3 is TGCGCCAGCAGCCCTCATTCCGGAGGAGAGGTCGACACTGAAACTTTCTTT. The full variable domain, in which reference TRBV5-1 and TRBJ1-1 provide the parts outside the CDR3, is KAGVTQTPRYLIKTRGQQVTLSCSPISGHRSVSWYQQTPGQGLQFLFEYFSETQRNKGNFPGRFSGRQFSNSRSEMNVSTLELGDSALYLCASSPHSGGEVDTETFFGQGTRLTVV.

This clonotype appeared many times. The chain links TRBV12-3 or TRBV12-4 to TRBJ1-4; 8 nucleotides agree with TRBD1. The CDR3 contains 17 residues. Trimming cost V 1 base and J 8 bases; bases outside gene matches: 12. For the CDR3, the DNA is TGTGCCAGCAGTTTAGAGGGACAGGCCCGATTCGAAGAAAAACTGTTTTTT. It is translated as CASSLEGQARFEEKLFF.

Ten or more counts support this clonotype. The chain is built from TRBV6-4 and TRBJ2-2, with TRBD1 matching 8 bases. The CDR3 consists of 15 residues. Germline V gene lookup returns CDR1 MRHNA and CDR2 SNTAGT. Trimming took 4 bases from V and 4 from J; bases not matched to a gene: 5. The CDR3 nucleotides are TGTGCCAGCAGTGCAGGGGGCCCCTCCACCGGGGAGCTGTTTTTT. It specifies CASSAGGPSTGELFF.

The rearrangement joins TRBV20-1 to TRBJ2-3; 7 bases fit TRBD1. Per the germline V gene, CDR1 is DFQATT and CDR2 is SNEGSKA (reference sequence). CDR3 size: 14 residues. J lost 4 bases, V lost 5 bases, and 9 bases had no gene match. CDR3 in DNA: TGCAGTGCTGTACTCATACAGGGGTCAGATACGCAGTATTTT. Translated: CSAVLIQGSDTQYF.

This clonotype was picked up many times. The chain couples TRBV12-3 or TRBV12-4 to TRBJ2-7; TRBD2 is a possible D gene (6 bases). V gave up 5 bases and J gave up 2 bases, with 10 bases separating them. The CDR3 length is 13 residues. The CDR3 DNA reads TGTGCCAGCAGTAGAGGACTACCCTACGAGCAGTACTTC. Translated, it gives CASSRGLPYEQYF.

This clonotype was recorded many times. This chain joins TRBV12-3 or TRBV12-4 and TRBJ2-7; 7 bases line up with TRBD1. The CDR3 runs 16 residues. J was trimmed by 1 base and V by 2 bases; bases with no gene match: 8. The CDR3, as DNA: TGTGCCAGCAGTTTAAGGGGAAGGGGGCCATCCTACGAGCAGTACTTC. Residues: CASSLRGRGPSYEQYF.

With regard to this clonotype: Just one base apart from a much larger clone, this may be a read error. The genes are TRBV29-1 and TRBJ1-2, with D perhaps TRBD1 (6 bases). Germline CDR1 SQVTM, CDR2 ANQGSEA. V was cut by 7 bases and J by 4 bases, with 19 bases left in between. The CDR3 is 14 amino acids. CDR3 sequence (DNA): TGCAGCGCCACAGGGACTTCTGCTCCCTATGGCTACACCTTC. Translation gives CSATGTSAPYGYTF.

The chain has TRBV19 and TRBJ2-2, with D unclear. V was pared by 6 bases and J by 0 bases, with 8 bases between. This CDR3 is 14 amino acids long. Germline CDR1 and CDR2: LNHDA and SQIVND (reference sequence). The CDR3 reads CASRSDTNTGELFF. CDR3 nucleotide sequence: TGTGCCAGTAGAAGCGACACGAACACCGGGGAGCTGTTTTTT.

This clonotype was seen a few times. V gene TRBV7-9 combines with J gene TRBJ2-2; D is perhaps TRBD2 (7 bases). V lost 7 bases and J 7 bases, leaving 16 bases between the germline ends. Germline V gives CDR1 SEHNR, CDR2 FQNEAQ (reference sequence). This CDR3 contains 14 residues. CDR3 sequence: CASTVRGAGGELFF. The DNA for the CDR3 is TGTGCCAGCACCGTTCGGGGGGCCGGCGGGGAGCTGTTTTTT.

The table lists this clonotype with a few counts. V gene TRBV6-5 combines with J gene TRBJ2-5, with 10 nucleotides matching TRBD2. V lost 4 bases, J lost 5 bases, and 10 bases stayed unmatched. Per the germline V gene, CDR1 is MNHEY and CDR2 is SVGAGI. This CDR3 has 16 amino acids. CDR3 nucleotides: TGTGCCAGCAGTTCCTTCACTAGCGGGGCATCCGAGACCCAGTACTTC. It is translated as CASSSFTSGASETQYF.

J is TRBJ2-5 and V is TRBV5-1; TRBD1 matches at 9 bases. V trimming: 4 bases; J trimming: 4 bases; junction bases outside the gene matches: 14. The germline V gene encodes CDR1 SGHRS and CDR2 YFSETQ. The CDR3 is made up of 17 amino acids. The CDR3 nucleotides are TGCGCCAGCAGCAGGGAACCCGGGACAGGGAGAGGAGAGACCCAGTACTTC. Amino acid sequence: CASSREPGTGRGETQYF.

This clonotype was observed at least ten times. V and J are TRBV12-3 or TRBV12-4 and TRBJ1-1; 7 nucleotides align to TRBD1. This CDR3 is built from 14 residues. Losses at the gene ends were 6 bases for V and 4 bases for J; bases not matched to a gene: 8. The DNA for the CDR3 is TGTGCCAGCAGCAGGGGGGAAGAATTCACTGAAGCTTTCTTT. Amino acids: CASSRGEEFTEAFF.

CDR3 DNA sequence: TGTGCCAGCACCCATACCACAGATACGCAGTATTTT. This translates into CASTHTTDTQYF. The chain links TRBV12-3 or TRBV12-4 to TRBJ2-3, with D uncertain. With 7 bases removed from V and 2 bases from J, the gap between germline ends came to 7 bases. This CDR3 is 12 amino acids long.

This chain connects TRBV30 to TRBJ1-6, with D hard to call. V was cut by 2 bases and J by 9 bases, with 8 bases left in between. The length of the CDR3 is 12 residues. The V gene's germline CDR1 is GTSNPN and CDR2 SVGIG (reference sequence). The CDR3 DNA reads as TGTGCCTGGAGTAGAGATGCTTCACCCCTCCACTTT. Translated: CAWSRDASPLHF. The whole variable domain, filled in from reference TRBV30 and TRBJ1-6, reads SQTIHQWPATLVQPVGSPLSLECTVEGTSNPNLYWYRQAAGRGLQLLFYSVGIGQISSEVPQNLSASRPQDRQFILSSKKLLLSDSGFYLCAWSRDASPLHFGNGTRLTVT.

The gene calls are TRBV27 and TRBJ2-7; 9 bases are shared with TRBD2. CDR1 is MNHEY and CDR2 is SMNVEV in the germline V gene (reference sequence). Trimming removed 2 bases from V and 3 bases from J; junction bases left unmatched: 2. The CDR3 is made up of 14 amino acids. The CDR3 coding sequence is TGTGCCAGCAGTTTACTAGCGGGGCTCTACGAGCAGTACTTC. It encodes CASSLLAGLYEQYF.

This chain uses TRBV5-1 with TRBJ2-7; TRBD2 aligns across 14 bases. CDR3 length equals 19 residues. Per the germline V gene, CDR1 is SGHRS and CDR2 is YFSETQ. V dropped 2 bases and J dropped 1; count of bases not matched to a gene: 11. The CDR3 loop reads CASSFSRTSGRSPSYEQYF. In nucleotides, the CDR3 is TGCGCCAGCAGCTTCTCGAGGACTAGCGGGAGGTCCCCATCCTACGAGCAGTACTTC.

This clonotype was seen many times. The CDR3 DNA reads TGTGCCAGCATCGAGACTAGCGGGAGTTACGAGCAGTACTTC. Protein sequence: CASIETSGSYEQYF. V gene TRBV27 combines with J gene TRBJ2-7, with 12 positions matching TRBD2. V was clipped by 7 bases and J by 4 bases; unmatched bases: 5. In germline, CDR1 is MNHEY, CDR2 SMNVEV (reference sequence). The CDR3 is made up of 14 amino acids.